A selection of T cell receptor beta chains follows, all from one sample in a study of blood T cell repertoires in COVID-19. TCRdb keeps only in-frame clones here, not all; method: immunoSEQ multiplex PCR. The sample includes fewer than 400,000 clones, approximately 83% of them seen just once. Material: PBMCs or T cells enriched from blood (not recorded which). The source of these receptors is a man in his thirties or forties who had recovered from COVID-19. Both conserved end residues are part of each CDR3. D genes are given only for firm matches. Rows give clone size only sometimes, using once, few, many, or a class for an expanded clone.

DNA: TGTGCCAGCAGCTTAGGGGGGGGACAGGGTGGTGAAAAACTGTTTTTT; CDR3: CASSLGGGQGGEKLFF; J: TRBJ1-4; D: TRBD1; V: TRBV7-2; size: NA
DNA: TGTGCCAGCAACAGCGGGGGTAACACCGGGGAGCTGTTTTTT; CDR3: CASNSGGNTGELFF; J: TRBJ2-2; D: TRBD2; V: TRBV28; size: NA
DNA: TGCGCCAGCAGCACAGGGGACAGGGCAGGGGAGACCCAGTACTTC; CDR3: CASSTGDRAGETQYF; J: TRBJ2-5; D: TRBD1; V: TRBV5-1; size: NA
DNA: TGTGCCAGCAGTTCGCCAGGGGGCTTGTACACTGAAGCTTTCTTT; CDR3: CASSSPGGLYTEAFF; J: TRBJ1-1; D: TRBD1; V: TRBV6-5; size: NA
DNA: TGTGCCAGCAGTTTAACGGGACAGGGCCGCTACGAGCAGTACTTC; CDR3: CASSLTGQGRYEQYF; J: TRBJ2-7; D: TRBD1; V: TRBV27; size: NA
DNA: TGCGCCAGCAGCCAGAGTAGGCTTCGGGACACTGAAGCTTTCTTT; CDR3: CASSQSRLRDTEAFF; J: TRBJ1-1; D: NA; V: TRBV4-1; size: NA
DNA: TGTGCCAGCAGCTCCGATAGCCGAGGCAATGAGCAGTTCTTC; CDR3: CASSSDSRGNEQFF; J: TRBJ2-1; D: NA; V: TRBV11-1; size: NA
DNA: TGTGCCCAACTCAGGGGGTATGGCTACACCTTC; CDR3: CAQLRGYGYTF; J: TRBJ1-2; D: TRBD1; V: TRBV30; size: NA
DNA: TGTGCCAGCCTAGGGCCCCGGGACATCACAGATACGCAGTATTTT; CDR3: CASLGPRDITDTQYF; J: TRBJ2-3; D: NA; V: TRBV2; size: once
DNA: TGTGCCAGCAGCTCGACAGGGGCAGGAGATACGCAGTATTTT; CDR3: CASSSTGAGDTQYF; J: TRBJ2-3; D: TRBD1; V: TRBV5-6; size: NA
DNA: TGTGCCAGCAGTTCAGGGATGGGAAACACCATATATTTT; CDR3: CASSSGMGNTIYF; J: TRBJ1-3; D: NA; V: TRBV12-3/TRBV12-4; size: once
DNA: TGTGCCAGCAGTGAATGGAGAGGGACCAAAAACATTCAGTACTTC; CDR3: CASSEWRGTKNIQYF; J: TRBJ2-4; D: NA; V: TRBV2; size: NA
DNA: TGCGCCAGCAGCCACGGGACTGGGGAAGCTTTCTTT; CDR3: CASSHGTGEAFF; J: TRBJ1-1; D: NA; V: TRBV4-1; size: NA
DNA: TGCGCCAGCAGAGTGGGGGCTGACTATGGCTACACCTTC; CDR3: CASRVGADYGYTF; J: TRBJ1-2; D: NA; V: TRBV5-1; size: NA
DNA: TGTGCCAGCAGTCCCGGGACAGTGGGAGGCTACACCTTC; CDR3: CASSPGTVGGYTF; J: TRBJ1-2; D: TRBD1; V: TRBV27; size: NA
DNA: TGCGCCAGCAGCTTGGAAATCAGGGTGGAGAACACTGAAGCTTTCTTT; CDR3: CASSLEIRVENTEAFF; J: TRBJ1-1; D: NA; V: TRBV5-1; size: few
DNA: TGTGCCTGGAGTGTGTCGTCGGATCAGCCCCAGCATTTT; CDR3: CAWSVSSDQPQHF; J: TRBJ1-5; D: NA; V: TRBV30; size: once
DNA: TGTGCCAGCAGGGTAACCTCTGACAGGGAGGAACTGTACGAGCAGTACTTC; CDR3: CASRVTSDREELYEQYF; J: TRBJ2-7; D: NA; V: TRBV2; size: NA
DNA: TGTGCCACCCAGAAGCAGGGGCACGACTATGGCTACACCTTC; CDR3: CATQKQGHDYGYTF; J: TRBJ1-2; D: NA; V: TRBV6-5; size: NA
DNA: TGTGCCAGCAGCCAGCGACAGGCAGCCTATGGCTACACCTTC; CDR3: CASSQRQAAYGYTF; J: TRBJ1-2; D: NA; V: TRBV3-1/TRBV3-2; size: NA
DNA: TGTGCCAGCAGCTTAAATGGTCCCGGTGAGCAGTTCTTC; CDR3: CASSLNGPGEQFF; J: TRBJ2-1; D: NA; V: TRBV7-3; size: NA
DNA: TGTGCCAGCAGCTTAGGATCGGCGGGTTACAATGAGCAGTTCTTC; CDR3: CASSLGSAGYNEQFF; J: TRBJ2-1; D: NA; V: TRBV5-6; size: NA
DNA: TGTGCCTGGAGTCCAGACTCCTACGAGCAGTACTTC; CDR3: CAWSPDSYEQYF; J: TRBJ2-7; D: NA; V: TRBV30; size: NA
DNA: TGTGCCAGCAGCCAAAACAGGGGCAATGAAAAACTGTTTTTT; CDR3: CASSQNRGNEKLFF; J: TRBJ1-4; D: TRBD1; V: TRBV6-2/TRBV6-3; size: once
DNA: TGTGCCAGTAGTATTGATGGGCAGATTGAAGCTTTCTTT; CDR3: CASSIDGQIEAFF; J: TRBJ1-1; D: NA; V: TRBV19; size: NA
DNA: TGCAGTGCTAGTGTGGGGGACAGGGAGCAGTACTTC; CDR3: CSASVGDREQYF; J: TRBJ2-7; D: TRBD1; V: TRBV20-1; size: once
DNA: TGTGCCAGCAGTCGTGGGAGTCAGAAGCACACAGATACGCAGTATTTT; CDR3: CASSRGSQKHTDTQYF; J: TRBJ2-3; D: NA; V: TRBV2; size: NA
DNA: TGTGCCAGCAGCTTAACAATTACGGACAGCTATACCTATGGCTACACCTTC; CDR3: CASSLTITDSYTYGYTF; J: TRBJ1-2; D: NA; V: TRBV13; size: NA
DNA: TGTGCCAGCAGTTTCTCTAACTATGGCTACACCTTC; CDR3: CASSFSNYGYTF; J: TRBJ1-2; D: NA; V: TRBV12-3/TRBV12-4; size: NA
DNA: TGTGCCAGTAGGCCAGCGGGGGGAGCAGATACGCAGTATTTT; CDR3: CASRPAGGADTQYF; J: TRBJ2-3; D: TRBD2; V: TRBV19; size: NA
DNA: TGTGCCAGCAGACAACCGGGACAGGGGTACGGCTACACCTTC; CDR3: CASRQPGQGYGYTF; J: TRBJ1-2; D: TRBD1; V: TRBV28; size: NA
DNA: TGTGCCAGCTCACCGGGGACAGGGAGAGGTTTGATCACAGATACGCAGTATTTT; CDR3: CASSPGTGRGLITDTQYF; J: TRBJ2-3; D: TRBD1; V: TRBV18; size: NA
DNA: TGCGCCAGCAGCCCGACGTTGCAGGGGCTGGGGGAGCAGTACTTC; CDR3: CASSPTLQGLGEQYF; J: TRBJ2-7; D: NA; V: TRBV4-1; size: few
DNA: TGTGCCAGCAGTTACGGTCCGGGACAGGGAAGCTATGGCTACACCTTC; CDR3: CASSYGPGQGSYGYTF; J: TRBJ1-2; D: TRBD1; V: TRBV6-2/TRBV6-3; size: NA
DNA: TGTGCCAGCGTCAAACAGGGGTTTGCTGAAGCTTTCTTT; CDR3: CASVKQGFAEAFF; J: TRBJ1-1; D: TRBD1; V: TRBV7-2; size: NA
DNA: TGTGCCAGCAGCTTAGCTTATTGGACAGCGAACACCGGGGAGCTGTTTTTT; CDR3: CASSLAYWTANTGELFF; J: TRBJ2-2; D: NA; V: TRBV7-8; size: NA
DNA: TGTGCCAGTACCCCGGGGGACAGGAACACTGAAGCTTTCTTT; CDR3: CASTPGDRNTEAFF; J: TRBJ1-1; D: TRBD1; V: TRBV19; size: NA
DNA: TGTGCCAGCTCGAAGTCTTTTTATACCGGCGGGGAGACCCAGTACTTC; CDR3: CASSKSFYTGGETQYF; J: TRBJ2-5; D: NA; V: TRBV19; size: NA